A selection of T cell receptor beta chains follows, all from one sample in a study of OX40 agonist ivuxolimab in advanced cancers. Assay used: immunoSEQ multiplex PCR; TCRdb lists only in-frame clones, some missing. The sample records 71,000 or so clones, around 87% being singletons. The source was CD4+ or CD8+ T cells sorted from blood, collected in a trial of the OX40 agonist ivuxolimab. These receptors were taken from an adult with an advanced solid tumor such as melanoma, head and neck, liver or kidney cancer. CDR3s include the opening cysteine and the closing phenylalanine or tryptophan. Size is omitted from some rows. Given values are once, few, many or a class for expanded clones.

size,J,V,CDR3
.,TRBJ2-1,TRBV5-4,CASSLDGTSGRDEQFF
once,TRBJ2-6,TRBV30,CAWSATGSQQISGANVLTF
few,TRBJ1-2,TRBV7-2,CASSSLGTGNNYGYTF
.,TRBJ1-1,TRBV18,CASSPTGLNTEAFF
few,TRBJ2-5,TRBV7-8,CASSSRETQYF
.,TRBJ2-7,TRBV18,CASSPDRGGITYEQYF
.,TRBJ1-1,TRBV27,CASSLFRGTEAFF
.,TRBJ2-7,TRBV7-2,CASSSRSGGSYEQYF
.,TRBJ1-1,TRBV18,CASSPPGVGREAFF
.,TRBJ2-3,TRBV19,CATSRENTDTQYF
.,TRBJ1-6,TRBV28,CASSLSGQGRSPLHF
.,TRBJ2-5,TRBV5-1,CASSLGASGSGETQYF
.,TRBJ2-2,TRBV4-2,CASSPGQGGELFF
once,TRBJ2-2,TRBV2,CASSGDTGELFF
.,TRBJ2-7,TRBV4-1,CASSQDLPDRQFIYEQYF
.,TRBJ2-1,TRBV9,CASSVGEPYNEQFF
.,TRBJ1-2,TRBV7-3,CASSLWDSNYGYTF
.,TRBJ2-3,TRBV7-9,CASSQRTSGSTDTQYF
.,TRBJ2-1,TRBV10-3,CAISAGQGDNEQFF
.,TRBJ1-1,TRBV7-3,CASSLYGGASGTEAFF
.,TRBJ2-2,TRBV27,CASSLRGLAGVTGELFF
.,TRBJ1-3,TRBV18,CASSPGQGRNTIYF
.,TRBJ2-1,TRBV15,CATSGGTSGINEQFF
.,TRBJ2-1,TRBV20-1,CSARPTNEQFF
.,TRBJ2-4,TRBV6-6,CASSYPGQLAKNIQYF
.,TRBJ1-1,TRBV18,CASSPRTGQDGTEAFF
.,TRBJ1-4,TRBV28,CASSFQGESPNEKLFF
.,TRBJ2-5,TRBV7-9,CASSLNNQETQYF
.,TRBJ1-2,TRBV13,CASSSSRYGYTF
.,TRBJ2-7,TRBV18,CASSPTDDYEQYF
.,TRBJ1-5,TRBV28,CASSLWDRGQPQHF
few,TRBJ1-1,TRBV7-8,CASRGIYTEAFF
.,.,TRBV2,CASSATEYEQYF
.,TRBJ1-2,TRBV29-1,CSVFGGWGYTF
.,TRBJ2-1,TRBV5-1,CASSPQGGSSYNEQFF
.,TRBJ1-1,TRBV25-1,CASSETSRVVDTEAFF
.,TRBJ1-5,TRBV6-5,CASSPSDSNQPQHF
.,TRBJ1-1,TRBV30,CAWSQENTEAFF
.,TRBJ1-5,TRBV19,CASTPRTGSQPQHF
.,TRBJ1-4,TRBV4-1,CASSQGQVTTNEKLFF
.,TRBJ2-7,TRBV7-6,CASSQAGQGGYEQYF
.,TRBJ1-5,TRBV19,CASSSAGWNQPQHF
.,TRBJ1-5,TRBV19,CASSNYGSNNQPQHF
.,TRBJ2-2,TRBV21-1,CASSKDQTGYTWSGELFF
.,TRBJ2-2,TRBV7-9,CASTSASGSPGELFF
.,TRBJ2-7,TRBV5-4,CASSAGGRDYEQYF
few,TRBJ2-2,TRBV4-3,CASSQDPSGSNTGELFF
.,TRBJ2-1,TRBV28,CASSLNRFDEQFF
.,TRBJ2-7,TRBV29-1,CSVGPRQGGTYEQYF
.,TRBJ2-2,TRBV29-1,CSVDGQHTGELFF
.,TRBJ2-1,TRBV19,CASSSGRHNEQFF
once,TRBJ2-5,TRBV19,CASSYGLAQETQYF
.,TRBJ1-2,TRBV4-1,CASTQRPVNYGYTF
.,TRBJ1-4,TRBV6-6,CASSKATNEKLFF
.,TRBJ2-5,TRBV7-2,CASSLVVGYQETQYF
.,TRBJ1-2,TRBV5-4,CASSLRVNYGYTF
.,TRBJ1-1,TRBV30,CAWSMERDEAFF
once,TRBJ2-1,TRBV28,CASTAGDRISYNEQFF
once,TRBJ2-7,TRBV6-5,CASSRDRSSYEQYF